This T cell receptor (beta chain) was captured in a study of T cell responses to AZD1222 COVID-19 vaccine (dated by TCRdb to about 2021). For the wider study: AZD1222 recipients whose second dose came at about 4 weeks and those whose second dose came at about 12 weeks were combined into one group, since spike-specific TCR depth and breadth did not differ between the two schedules. A total of just over 230 trial participants underwent TCR sequencing, of whom nearly 210 received two doses of AZD1222 and about 26 received two doses of the MenACWY control vaccine. Enrollment into the trials was organized by age into subgroups of 18-55, 56-69 and 70-plus years, and those subgroups contained about 160, 30 and 59 TCR-sequenced participants, respectively. The study at large found these results: Most participants were white British and females outnumbered males, and the authors suggested that clonal diversity may have been underestimated. Conclusions about previously exposed vaccinees are limited, since just five to seven AZD1222 recipients were seropositive for SARS-CoV-2 at baseline. In the small 56-69-year group, the increase in depth fell short of significance, most likely because of low power. After two AZD1222 doses, both the breadth and the depth of spike-specific TCRs were significantly higher than at day 0 and than in MenACWY recipients. Epitopes outside the regions mutated in the B.1.351 and B.1.1.7 variants were reportedly recognized by nearly half of the unique spike-specific TCRs. Because no day 14 peak-response samples were available, repertoires were characterized only after the peak T cell response. The whole spike protein was spanned by vaccine-associated CD4 TCRs, and dominant responses were seen in regions 160-218 and 743-854.

CDR1 and CDR2 (MNHNY, SVGAGI) derive from the germline V gene (reference sequence). V is cut by 5 bases and J by 5 bases, and the space between the germline ends is 9 bases. Inclusive of the bounding cysteine and phenylalanine, the CDR3 is 12 residues long. Just the 36-base CDR3 DNA is kept, in frame starting at base 1. Note on this clone: There is no known antigen for this receptor. No base-level quality is on record; no much larger clone is a single base apart.

The CDR3 regions of human TCRbeta chains were analyzed by immunosequencing. Per the original workflow: TCRs in the repertoires were compared against a reference library of SARS-CoV-2-specific TCRs that had been generated with the MIRA antigen-specificity platform. Breadth was defined as the fraction of unique TCRs that were SARS-CoV-2-associated, and depth was defined as the fraction of total T cells that were SARS-CoV-2-associated. Each spike-specific TCR was assigned to its reactive spike region and to a CD4 or CD8 class using the MIRA data. Log10-transformed breadth and depth values were compared by one-way ANOVA with Sidak's multiple comparisons tests. TCRdb provides this immuneACCESS table in a form limited to in-frame rearrangements. Some clones are lacking; in checked studies, under half of them reflect an unresolved V gene, and why the rest are absent is not known. That table gives V, J and clone size, and the DNA gave D and trimming. The sample table records 95,000 or so clones; 70% to 90% of these occur just once. The ten largest clones capture 2.5% to 3.5% of the sample.

Per the publication, the time point label means: baseline before first vaccination. Vaccinee samples came from UK trials COV001 and COV002, including a single-blind randomized controlled phase 2/3 trial of AZD1222 (ChAdOx1 nCoV-19) in healthy adults. For TCRbeta chain sequencing, PBMC samples were collected from trial participants at day 0 and at day 28 after the second dose. This TCR was sampled from an adult in good health. Sequenced material: peripheral blood, taken on day 0 of AZD1222 vaccination. Recombination linked TRBV6-6 to TRBJ2-5; the D gene assignment is ambiguous. The CDR3 has the sequence CASSNYGETQYF. In nucleotides, the sequence is TGTGCCAGCAGTAATTATGGGGAGACCCAGTACTTC.